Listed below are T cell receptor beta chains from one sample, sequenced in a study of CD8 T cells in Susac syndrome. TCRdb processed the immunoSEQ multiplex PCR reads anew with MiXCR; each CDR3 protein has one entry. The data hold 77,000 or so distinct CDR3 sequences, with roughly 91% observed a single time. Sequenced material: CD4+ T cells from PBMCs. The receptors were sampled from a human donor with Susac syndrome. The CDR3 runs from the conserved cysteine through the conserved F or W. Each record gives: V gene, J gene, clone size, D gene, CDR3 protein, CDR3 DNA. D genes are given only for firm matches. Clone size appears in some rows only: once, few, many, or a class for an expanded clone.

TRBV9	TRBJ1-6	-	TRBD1	CASTKEGAFSPLHF	TGTGCCAGCACTAAGGAGGGGGCATTTTCACCCCTCCACTTT
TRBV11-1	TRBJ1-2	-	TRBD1	CASTIPGGEGYTF	TGTGCCAGCACCATACCAGGGGGAGAAGGCTACACCTTC
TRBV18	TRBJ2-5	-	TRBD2	CASSPLAGNQETQYF	TGTGCCAGCTCACCCCTAGCGGGGAACCAAGAGACCCAGTACTTC
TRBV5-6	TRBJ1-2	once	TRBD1	CASTDRVDGYTF	TGTGCCAGCACCGACAGGGTTGACGGCTACACCTTC
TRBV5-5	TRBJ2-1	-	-	CASSLGRQTYNEQFF	TGTGCCAGCAGCCTGGGTCGACAGACCTACAATGAGCAGTTCTTC
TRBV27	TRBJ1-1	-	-	CASRAGVPNTEAFF	TGTGCCAGCAGAGCTGGGGTCCCGAACACTGAAGCTTTCTTT
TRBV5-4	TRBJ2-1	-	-	CASSLKEPGLRNEQFF	TGTGCCAGCAGCTTGAAGGAGCCAGGGCTTCGGAATGAGCAGTTCTTC
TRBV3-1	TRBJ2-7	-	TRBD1	CASSPRGQGSYEQYF	TGTGCCAGCAGCCCGAGGGGACAGGGCTCCTACGAGCAGTACTTC
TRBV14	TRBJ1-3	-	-	CASSPGGNTIYF	TGTGCCAGCAGCCCCGGGGGGAACACCATATATTTT
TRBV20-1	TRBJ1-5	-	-	CSASEGRPNQPQHF	TGCAGTGCCTCAGAAGGCAGACCCAATCAGCCCCAGCATTTT
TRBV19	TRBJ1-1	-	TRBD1	CASSIAGGVVYTEAFF	TGTGCCAGTAGTATAGCAGGGGGAGTTGTGTACACTGAAGCTTTCTTT